A single sample is the source of the 30 T cell receptor beta chains below, sequenced in a study of response to subunit inactivated influenza vaccine. TCRdb independently ran MiXCR on the RT-PCR reads; one entry per CDR3 protein. The repertoire holds hundreds of thousands of distinct CDR3 sequences, with approximately 11% as singletons. The sequenced sample was PBMCs from blood, obtained around seven weeks after vaccination. These receptors were taken from a man aged 50-60 years who received an inactivated influenza vaccine.

This clonotype turned up a few times. J is TRBJ2-7 and V is TRBV20-1, with D unclear. Trimming pared 3 bases from V and 6 bases from J, leaving 9 bases between. The CDR3 sequence is 11 residues long. CDR1 is DFQATT, CDR2 SNEGSKA, per germline (reference sequence). CDR3 in amino acids: CSASPLSEQYF. The CDR3 region has the DNA TGCAGTGCTAGTCCCTTATCCGAGCAGTACTTC.

This clonotype was observed at least ten times. This sequence joins TRBV27 and TRBJ2-6; a weak D match, TRBD1 (6 bases). Trimming pared 5 bases from V and 1 base from J, leaving 9 bases between. The germline gives CDR1 MNHEY, CDR2 SMNVEV (reference sequence). This CDR3 contains 15 residues. In DNA, the CDR3 is TGTGCCAGCAGTGCAGGGGTTTCTGGGGCCAACGTCCTGACTTTC. Translation: CASSAGVSGANVLTF.

In this sample, this clonotype turned up many times. The V call is TRBV28, the J call TRBJ2-3; tentatively, D is TRBD1 or TRBD2 (5 bases each). Trimming took off 6 bases at V and 0 bases at J, with 13 bases between the two ends. Per germline, CDR1 MDHEN and CDR2 SYDVKM. The CDR3 length is 15 residues. The CDR3 is CASSPLGVSTDTQYF. The CDR3 nucleotides are TGTGCCAGCAGCCCCCTGGGGGTCAGCACAGATACGCAGTATTTT. The whole variable domain, remainder taken from reference TRBV28 and TRBJ2-3, is DVKVTQSSRYLVKRTGEKVFLECVQDMDHENMFWYRQDPGLGLRLIYFSYDVKMKEKGDIPEGYSVSREKKERFSLILESASTNQTSMYLCASSPLGVSTDTQYFGPGTRLTVL.

V usage is TRBV11-2 and J usage is TRBJ2-5; 11 positions match TRBD2. The junction had 5 bases not matched to a gene; V was cut back by 0 bases and J by 2 bases. The CDR3 has 17 residues. CDR1 and CDR2 (germline): SGHAT, FQNNGV. The chain's CDR3 is CASSLDITSGGQETQYF. The CDR3 nucleotides read TGTGCCAGCAGCTTAGATATCACTAGCGGGGGACAAGAGACCCAGTACTTC. Full variable domain (outside the CDR3, taken from reference TRBV11-2 and TRBJ2-5): EAGVAQSPRYKIIEKRQSVAFWCNPISGHATLYWYQQILGQGPKLLIQFQNNGVVDDSQLPKDRFSAERLKGVDSTLKIQPAKLEDSAVYLCASSLDITSGGQETQYFGPGTRLLVL.

The chain has TRBV27 and TRBJ2-2; D gene unclear. V was cut by 3 bases and J by 1 base, with 9 bases left in between. CDR3 length: 15 residues. Germline-derived CDR1 and CDR2 are MNHEY and SMNVEV (reference sequence). The CDR3: CASSFGRLNTGELFF. In DNA form, the CDR3 reads TGTGCCAGCAGTTTCGGCAGATTGAACACCGGGGAGCTGTTTTTT.

The chain couples TRBV5-1 to TRBJ2-1; no reliable D call. This CDR3 is built from 15 residues. V dropped 0 bases and J dropped 0 bases, with 7 bases sitting between them. Germline CDR1 and CDR2: SGHRS and YFSETQ. CDR3 bases: TGCGCCAGCAGCTTGGTCAAGAGCTCCTACAATGAGCAGTTCTTC. It encodes CASSLVKSSYNEQFF.

Notes on this clonotype: A read error may be the cause here, since a much bigger clone is one base away. The gene calls are TRBV4-3 and TRBJ1-2, with a possible D match to TRBD1 (5 bases). V shed 1 base and J shed 2 bases, with 8 bases lying between them. CDR1 and CDR2 (germline): LGHNA, YSLEER. CDR3 length equals 14 residues. CDR3 sequence: CASSQVSGNYGYTF. CDR3 DNA: TGCGCCAGCAGCCAAGTTTCAGGGAACTATGGCTACACCTTC.

The gene calls are TRBV6-1 and TRBJ2-5, with 11 bases that match TRBD2. There are 18 residues in the CDR3. The germline CDR1 and CDR2 sequences are MNHNS and SASEGT. With V trimmed by 3 bases and J by 1 base, 10 bases remained unmatched. CDR3 DNA sequence: TGTGCCAGCAGTGAGGGGACTAGCGGAATGAGCCCCCAAGAGACCCAGTACTTC. Its translation is CASSEGTSGMSPQETQYF.

The chain uses TRBV24-1 and TRBJ2-3; 10 bases line up with TRBD2. The CDR3 length is 13 residues. The V gene's germline CDR1 is KGHDR and CDR2 SFDVKD. The junction had 4 bases not matched to a gene; V was cut back by 10 bases and J by 4 bases. CDR3 sequence reads: CATNLAGADTQYF. The CDR3 DNA follows: TGTGCCACAAATCTAGCGGGAGCAGATACGCAGTATTTT.

The V and J genes are TRBV2 and TRBJ2-3; 7 positions agree with TRBD1. V shed 3 bases and J 5 bases; nucleotides not matched to a gene: 8. CDR3 length: 15 amino acids. The germline V gene has CDR1 SNHLY and CDR2 FYNNEI. The CDR3 DNA is TGTGCCAGCAGTGAGTCGGGACAGACATTAGATACGCAGTATTTT. Its protein is CASSESGQTLDTQYF.

This clonotype showed up just a few times. V gene TRBV6-2 or TRBV6-3 combines with J gene TRBJ1-6; TRBD1 aligns across 7 bases. The CDR3 totals 15 residues. The trim removed 4 bases at V and 10 bases at J, leaving 10 bases unmatched. The germline V gene has CDR1 MNHEY and CDR2 SVGEGT. CDR3 region: CASSWRGQQGSPLHF. The CDR3 DNA follows: TGTGCCAGCAGTTGGAGAGGACAACAGGGGTCACCCCTCCACTTT.

This clonotype appeared many times. The CDR3 protein is CASSFYYTDTEAFF. The CDR3 nucleotides read TGCGCCAGCAGCTTTTATTACACGGACACTGAAGCTTTCTTT. The chain has TRBV5-1 and TRBJ1-1; D ambiguous. Germline loops: CDR1 SGHRS, CDR2 YFSETQ. The CDR3 contains 14 residues. V lost 2 bases and J 3 bases, leaving 11 bases between the germline ends.

The table lists this clonotype with a few counts. The J gene is TRBJ2-5, the V gene TRBV5-1; D gene ambiguous. Germline V gene data show CDR1 as SGHRS and CDR2 as YFSETQ. V gave up 4 bases and J gave up 4 bases, with 14 bases separating them. The CDR3 spans 14 residues. CDR3 nucleotide sequence: TGCGCCAGCAGCCACCGGGCGCAGTCAGAGACCCAGTACTTC. Its translation: CASSHRAQSETQYF.

This clonotype was detected a few times. The chain uses TRBV7-9 and TRBJ2-1; D might be TRBD1 (6 bases). With 5 bases removed from V and 8 bases from J, the gap between germline ends came to 10 bases. This CDR3 is built from 12 residues. The germline CDR1 and CDR2 sequences are SEHNR and FQNEAQ (reference sequence). The chain's CDR3 is CASSTGMHEQFF. The CDR3 bases are TGTGCCAGCAGCACAGGGATGCATGAGCAGTTCTTC.

There are many counts of this clonotype. The rearrangement uses TRBV20-1 and TRBJ1-1; 8 bases agree with TRBD1. The CDR3 spans 11 residues. The germline V gene encodes CDR1 DFQATT and CDR2 SNEGSKA (reference sequence). CDR3 in DNA: TGCCGCCCCACAGGGGGCACTGAAGCTTTCTTT. Protein sequence: CRPTGGTEAFF.

This clonotype occurred a few times. The gene calls are TRBV29-1 and TRBJ2-5, with 7 bases that match TRBD2. This CDR3 has 13 residues. Per the germline V gene, CDR1 is SQVTM and CDR2 is ANQGSEA. With V trimmed by 5 bases and J by 5 bases, 8 bases remained unmatched. This CDR3 reads CSVKRGLGETQYF. CDR3 nucleotides: TGCAGCGTTAAGCGGGGCTTGGGGGAGACCCAGTACTTC.

This clonotype has ten or more counts. V is TRBV12-3 or TRBV12-4 and J is TRBJ2-7, with D maybe TRBD2 (6 bases). The ends were cut back, 5 bases at V and 2 bases at J, with 19 bases in the middle. The CDR3 contains 16 residues. The CDR3 sequence: CASSSLRGGATYEQYF. CDR3 sequence (DNA): TGTGCCAGCAGTAGCCTTCGGGGCGGGGCGACCTACGAGCAGTACTTC.

This clonotype appeared many times. The chain joins TRBV5-1 to TRBJ2-7, with 7 bases aligning to TRBD1. V lost 4 bases and J lost 2; bases outside the gene matches: 6. Germline assignment: CDR1 SGHRS and CDR2 YFSETQ. The CDR3 totals 14 residues. CDR3 region: CASSNPGTAYEQYF. The CDR3 DNA sequence: TGCGCCAGCAGCAATCCCGGGACAGCCTACGAGCAGTACTTC.

This clonotype has a count of ten or more. The chain is built from TRBV12-3 or TRBV12-4 and TRBJ2-7; no clear D. The CDR3 contains 12 residues. V was clipped by 5 bases and J by 3 bases, with 8 bases between them. CDR3 DNA: TGTGCCAGCAGTCCCCCGGGCTACGAGCAGTACTTC. This encodes CASSPPGYEQYF.

This chain links TRBV2 with TRBJ2-7, with 8 bases lining up with TRBD1. With 8 bases clipped from V and 5 bases from J, the junction kept 14 bases outside the gene matches. Germline CDR1 SNHLY, CDR2 FYNNEI. The CDR3 consists of 15 residues. CDR3 sequence reads: CASHQGARQENEQYF. The DNA for the CDR3 is TGTGCCAGCCATCAGGGGGCCCGACAGGAAAACGAGCAGTACTTC.

This clonotype occurred a few times. The chain has TRBV12-3 or TRBV12-4 and TRBJ2-5, with D perhaps matching TRBD2 (5 bases). V gave up 7 bases and J gave up 4 bases, with 13 bases separating them. The CDR3 has 13 residues. CDR3 in DNA: TGTGCCAGCACCTCACGGGCGGGAGAGACCCAGTACTTC. It codes for CASTSRAGETQYF.

This clonotype was detected once. V is TRBV12-3 or TRBV12-4 and J is TRBJ2-7; 7 bases map to TRBD1. The CDR3 has 15 residues. V gave up 4 bases and J gave up 3 bases; unmatched junction bases: 9. CDR3 loop: CASSSPGTANYEQYF. For the CDR3, the DNA is TGTGCCAGCAGTTCCCCAGGGACAGCGAACTACGAGCAGTACTTC.

This clonotype was detected ten times or more. The chain uses TRBV3-1 and TRBJ1-2; D unclear. This CDR3 is built from 12 residues. CDR1 and CDR2 from the germline V gene are LGHDT and YNNKEL (reference sequence). Trimming took off 6 bases at V and 8 bases at J, with 13 bases between the two ends. The CDR3 loop reads CASSPSGPGYTF. CDR3 in DNA: TGTGCCAGCAGTCCTTCCGGGCCCGGCTACACCTTC.

The V and J genes are TRBV12-3 or TRBV12-4 and TRBJ2-5, with D perhaps TRBD1 (6 bases). The CDR3 spans 16 residues. With 6 bases removed from V and 3 bases from J, the gap between germline ends came to 20 bases. The CDR3 coding sequence is TGTGCCAGCAGATCCACGGTGGACAGAAAAAAAGAGACCCAGTACTTC. Its protein product is CASRSTVDRKKETQYF.

J is TRBJ2-7 and V is TRBV2, with D maybe TRBD1 (6 bases). The length of the CDR3 is 15 residues. V lost 3 bases and J 3 bases, leaving 15 bases between the germline ends. CDR1 is SNHLY, CDR2 FYNNEI, per germline. The CDR3 protein is CASSDLGQSFYEQYF. CDR3 bases: TGTGCCAGCAGTGACTTGGGACAATCATTCTACGAGCAGTACTTC.

On this clonotype itself: A much larger clone lies one base from this, so it may be a read error. The chain uses TRBV12-3 or TRBV12-4 and TRBJ1-2; D not certain. This CDR3 spans 15 amino acids. The CDR3 region has the DNA TGTGCCAGCACCAACCCTCTCACGGGAGGCTATGGCTACATCTTC. Translated, it gives CASTNPLTGGYGYIF.

Ten or more counts support this clonotype. The CDR3 sequence: CASSLDGSWGRAFF. In DNA, the CDR3 is TGTGCCAGCAGCTTAGATGGGTCATGGGGGCGAGCTTTCTTT. The chain joins TRBV7-2 to TRBJ1-1; maybe TRBD1 (6 bases). V lost 1 base, J lost 10 bases, and 16 bases lay in between. CDR1 is SGHTA and CDR2 is FQGNSA in the germline V gene. The CDR3 is made up of 14 amino acids.

The CDR3 coding sequence is TGCAGTGCTAGAGATATCGGCCCAGCCAAAAACATTCAGTACTTC. As protein: CSARDIGPAKNIQYF. This chain connects TRBV20-1 to TRBJ2-4, with no clear D. The V end lost 0 bases, the J end lost 0 bases, and 9 bases lay between the germline ends. Germline CDR1 DFQATT, CDR2 SNEGSKA (reference sequence). The CDR3 loop spans 15 amino acids.

This clonotype was seen at least ten times. J is TRBJ1-2 and V is TRBV29-1; the D is unclear. Germline CDR1 and CDR2: SQVTM and ANQGSEA. Trimming cost V 4 bases and J 7 bases, with 13 bases left between them. The CDR3 sequence is 12 residues long. DNA for the CDR3: TGCAGCGTTGGTACGGTTAGACCTGGCTACACCTTC. Protein sequence: CSVGTVRPGYTF.

The table lists this clonotype with a few counts. The chain employs TRBV7-3 and TRBJ1-1, with TRBD1 as a possible D gene (5 bases). V lost 5 bases and J lost 8, with 15 bases in between. The germline CDR1 and CDR2 sequences are SGHTA and FQGTGA. CDR3 length: 13 amino acids. Here the CDR3 reads CASSRRGAAEAFF. CDR3 DNA: TGTGCCAGCAGCCGCCGTGGGGCAGCCGAAGCTTTCTTT.